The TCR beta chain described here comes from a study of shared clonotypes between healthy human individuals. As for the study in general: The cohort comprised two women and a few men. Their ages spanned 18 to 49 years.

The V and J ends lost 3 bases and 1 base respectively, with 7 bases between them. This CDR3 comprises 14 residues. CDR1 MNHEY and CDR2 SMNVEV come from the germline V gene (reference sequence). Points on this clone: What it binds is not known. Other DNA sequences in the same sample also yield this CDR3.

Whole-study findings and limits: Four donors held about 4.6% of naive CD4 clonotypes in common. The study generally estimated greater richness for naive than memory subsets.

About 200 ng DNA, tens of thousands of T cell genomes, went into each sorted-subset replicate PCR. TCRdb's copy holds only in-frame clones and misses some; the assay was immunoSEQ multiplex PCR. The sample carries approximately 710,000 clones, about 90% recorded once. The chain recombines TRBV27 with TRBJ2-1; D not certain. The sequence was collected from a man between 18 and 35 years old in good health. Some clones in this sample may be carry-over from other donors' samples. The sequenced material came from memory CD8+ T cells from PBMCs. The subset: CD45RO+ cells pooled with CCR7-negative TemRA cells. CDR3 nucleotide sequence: TGTGCCAGCAGTTTGACCAGGTCCTACAATGAGCAGTTCTTC. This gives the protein CASSLTRSYNEQFF.